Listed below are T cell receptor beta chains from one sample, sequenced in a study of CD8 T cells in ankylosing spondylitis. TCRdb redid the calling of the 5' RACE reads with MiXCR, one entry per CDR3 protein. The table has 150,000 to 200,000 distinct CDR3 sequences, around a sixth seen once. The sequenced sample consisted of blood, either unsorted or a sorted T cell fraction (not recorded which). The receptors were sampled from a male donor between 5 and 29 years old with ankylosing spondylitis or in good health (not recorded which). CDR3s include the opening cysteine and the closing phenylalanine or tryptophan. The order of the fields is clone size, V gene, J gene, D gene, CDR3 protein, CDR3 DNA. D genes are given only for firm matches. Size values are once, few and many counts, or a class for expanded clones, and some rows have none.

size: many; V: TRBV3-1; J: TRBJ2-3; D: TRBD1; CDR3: CASSQVTGAPSTDTQYF; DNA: TGTGCCAGCAGCCAGGTTACAGGGGCGCCGAGCACAGATACGCAGTATTTT
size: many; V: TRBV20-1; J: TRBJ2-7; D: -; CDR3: CSAEGGSYEQYF; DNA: TGCAGTGCGGAGGGGGGCTCCTACGAGCAGTACTTC
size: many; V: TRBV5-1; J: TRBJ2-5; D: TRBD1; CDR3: CASSIHIDRAEETQYF; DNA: TGCGCCAGCAGCATCCATATCGACAGGGCCGAAGAGACCCAGTACTTC
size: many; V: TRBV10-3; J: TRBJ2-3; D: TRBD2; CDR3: CAISAGLAGASDTQYF; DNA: TGTGCCATCAGTGCAGGACTAGCGGGAGCGTCTGATACGCAGTATTTT
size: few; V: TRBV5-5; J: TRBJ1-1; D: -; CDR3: CASSLIPEMNTEAFF; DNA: TGTGCCAGCAGCTTGATTCCAGAGATGAACACTGAAGCTTTCTTT
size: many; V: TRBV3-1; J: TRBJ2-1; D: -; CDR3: CASSQEIVYNEQFF; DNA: TGTGCCAGCAGCCAAGAAATAGTCTACAATGAGCAGTTCTTC
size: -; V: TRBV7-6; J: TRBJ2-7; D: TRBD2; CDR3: CASSLRGRTSGDEQYF; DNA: TGTGCCAGCAGCTTAAGGGGTAGGACTAGCGGAGACGAGCAGTACTTC
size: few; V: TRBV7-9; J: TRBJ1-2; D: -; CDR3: CASSPKAGYGYTF; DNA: TGTGCCAGCAGCCCAAAAGCGGGCTATGGCTACACCTTC
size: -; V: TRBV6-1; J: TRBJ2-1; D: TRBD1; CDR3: CASSLTGIGEQFF; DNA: TGTGCCAGCAGTCTGACAGGGATCGGTGAGCAGTTCTTC
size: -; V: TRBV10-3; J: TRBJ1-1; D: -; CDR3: CAISSGLTEAFF; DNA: TGTGCCATCAGTTCAGGGTTGACTGAAGCTTTCTTT
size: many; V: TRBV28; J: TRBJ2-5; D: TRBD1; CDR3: CASSWDRGRGGTQYF; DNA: TGTGCCAGCAGTTGGGACAGGGGGCGCGGGGGGACCCAGTACTTC
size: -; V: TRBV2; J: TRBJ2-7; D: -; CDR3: CASSEETGAYEQYF; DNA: TGTGCCAGCAGTGAAGAGACGGGAGCCTACGAGCAGTACTTC
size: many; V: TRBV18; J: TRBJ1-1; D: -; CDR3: CASSPPRGVSLNTEAFF; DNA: TGTGCCAGCTCACCACCGCGAGGGGTCAGCTTGAACACTGAAGCTTTCTTT
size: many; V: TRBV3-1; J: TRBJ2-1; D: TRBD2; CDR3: CASSPTSGSSNEQFF; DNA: TGTGCCAGCAGCCCCACTAGCGGGTCGTCCAATGAGCAGTTCTTC
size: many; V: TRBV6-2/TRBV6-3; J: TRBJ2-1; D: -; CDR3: CASSYAYEGVDEQFF; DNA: TGTGCCAGCAGTTACGCCTACGAGGGAGTTGATGAGCAGTTCTTC
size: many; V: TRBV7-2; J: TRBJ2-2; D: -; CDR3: CALNGGDGELFF; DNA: TGTGCGCTTAACGGGGGCGACGGGGAGCTGTTTTTT
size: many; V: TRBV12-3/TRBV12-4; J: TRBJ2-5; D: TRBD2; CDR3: CASSLREGQETQYF; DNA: TGTGCCAGCAGTTTACGGGAGGGACAAGAGACCCAGTACTTC
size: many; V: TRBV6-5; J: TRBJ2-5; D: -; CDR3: CASSSRGRRSQETQYF; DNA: TGTGCCAGCAGTTCCCGGGGCCGTCGAAGTCAAGAGACCCAGTACTTC
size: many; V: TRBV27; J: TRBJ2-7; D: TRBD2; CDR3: CASSLLAGVYHEQYF; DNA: TGTGCCAGCAGTTTGCTAGCGGGAGTGTATCACGAGCAGTACTTC
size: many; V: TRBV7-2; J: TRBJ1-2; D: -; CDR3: CASSLETGFRYGYTF; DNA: TGTGCCAGCAGCTTAGAGACAGGCTTTAGGTATGGCTACACCTTC
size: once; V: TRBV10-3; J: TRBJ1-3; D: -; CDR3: CAISGGRSGNTIYF; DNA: TGTGCCATCAGCGGGGGCCGCTCTGGAAACACCATATATTTT
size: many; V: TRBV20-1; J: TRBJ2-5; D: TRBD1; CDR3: CSAIQGQETQYF; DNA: TGCAGTGCTATACAGGGGCAAGAGACCCAGTACTTC
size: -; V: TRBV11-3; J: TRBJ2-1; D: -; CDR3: CASSLEKNPEQFF; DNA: TGTGCCAGCAGCTTAGAGAAAAACCCTGAGCAGTTCTTC
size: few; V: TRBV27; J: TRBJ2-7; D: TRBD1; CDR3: CASSSRDRVVEQYF; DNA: TGTGCCAGCAGTTCCCGGGACAGGGTCGTCGAGCAGTACTTC
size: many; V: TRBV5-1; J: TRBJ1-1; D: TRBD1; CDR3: CASTRGGRTENTEAFF; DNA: TGCGCCAGCACCAGAGGGGGCAGGACCGAGAACACTGAAGCTTTCTTT
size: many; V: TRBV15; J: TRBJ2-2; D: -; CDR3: CATSRDGRGAGELFF; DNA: TGTGCCACCAGCAGAGATGGTAGGGGTGCCGGGGAGCTGTTTTTT
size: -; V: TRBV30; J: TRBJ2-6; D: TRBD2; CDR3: CAWMGAGVLSGANVLTF; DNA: TGTGCCTGGATGGGAGCGGGAGTCCTCTCTGGGGCCAACGTCCTGACTTTC
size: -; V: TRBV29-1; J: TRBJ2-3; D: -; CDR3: CSLSGDTQYF; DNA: TGCAGCCTCTCCGGAGATACGCAGTATTTT
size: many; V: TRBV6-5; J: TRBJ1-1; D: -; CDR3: CASSYRAPRGTQRAFF; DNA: TGTGCCAGCAGTTACAGGGCCCCCCGGGGCACCCAGCGGGCTTTCTTT
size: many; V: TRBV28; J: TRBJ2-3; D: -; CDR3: CASSRDLSGLTDTQYF; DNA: TGTGCCAGCAGTAGGGACCTCTCTGGCCTCACAGATACGCAGTATTTT
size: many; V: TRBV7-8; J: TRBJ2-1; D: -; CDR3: CASSFVDGFNEQFF; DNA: TGTGCCAGCAGCTTCGTTGACGGATTCAATGAGCAGTTCTTC
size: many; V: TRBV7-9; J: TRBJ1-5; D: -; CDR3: CASSYFDSHQHF; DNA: TGTGCCAGCAGCTATTTCGACAGCCACCAGCATTTT
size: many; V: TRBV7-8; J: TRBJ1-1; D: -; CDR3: CASSAGWGLRNTEAFF; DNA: TGTGCCAGCAGCGCCGGATGGGGGCTGAGGAACACTGAAGCTTTCTTT
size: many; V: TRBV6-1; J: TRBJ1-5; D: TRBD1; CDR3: CASSEARDRTFGGNQPQHF; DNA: TGTGCCAGCAGTGAGGCCCGGGACAGAACCTTTGGCGGCAATCAGCCCCAGCATTTT
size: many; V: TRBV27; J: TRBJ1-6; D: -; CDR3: CASSLSRINSPLHF; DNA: TGTGCCAGCAGTTTATCCAGGATTAATTCACCCCTCCACTTT
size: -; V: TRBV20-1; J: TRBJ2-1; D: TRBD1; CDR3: CSARDTGVSYNEQFF; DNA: TGCAGTGCTAGGGACACAGGGGTCTCCTACAATGAGCAGTTCTTC
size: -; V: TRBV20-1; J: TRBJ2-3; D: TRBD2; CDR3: CSARVSGSSTDTQYF; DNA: TGCAGTGCTAGGGTTAGCGGGTCTAGCACAGATACGCAGTATTTT
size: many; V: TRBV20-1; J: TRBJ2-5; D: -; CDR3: CSASPGGTTQETQYF; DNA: TGCAGTGCTAGTCCTGGCGGGACGACCCAAGAGACCCAGTACTTC
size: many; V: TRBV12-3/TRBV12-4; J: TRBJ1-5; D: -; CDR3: CASSFELGGSGNQPQHF; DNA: TGTGCCAGCAGCTTCGAATTAGGGGGAAGCGGCAATCAGCCCCAGCATTTT
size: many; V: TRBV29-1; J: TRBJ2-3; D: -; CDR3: CSVEDVVNTQYF; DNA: TGCAGCGTTGAAGATGTCGTTAATACGCAGTATTTT
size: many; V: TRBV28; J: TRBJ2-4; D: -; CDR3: CASSFPTGAKNIQYF; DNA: TGTGCCAGCAGTTTTCCGACAGGAGCCAAAAACATTCAGTACTTC
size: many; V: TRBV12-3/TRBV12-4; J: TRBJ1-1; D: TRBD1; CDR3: CASSGGQGLIAFF; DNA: TGTGCCAGCAGTGGGGGACAGGGTTTGATAGCTTTCTTT